Shown below are 21 T cell receptor beta chains from a single sample sequenced in a study of CD8+CD57+ T cells in acquired aplastic anemia. The use of genomic DNA as template underpinned the TCR beta VDJ and CDR3 profiling. TCRdb processed the reads anew with MiXCR; each CDR3 protein has one entry. The repertoire has about 190,000 distinct CDR3 sequences, approximately 52% of them found once; the top ten carry roughly 15%. Sequenced input: sorted CD4+, CD8+, or CD8+CD57+ T cells (not recorded which) from PBMCs. These TCRs come from a human donor in good health, serving as a control.

This clonotype turned up a few times. The CDR3, as DNA: TGTGCCAGCAGCTTAAGTCGCGCGGCTAGCGGTGACTACGAGCAGTACGTC. Amino acid sequence: CASSLSRAASGDYEQYV. The chain couples TRBV7-9 to TRBJ2-7; TRBD2 agrees at 7 bases. Germline lookup yields CDR1 SEHNR and CDR2 FQNEAQ (reference sequence). V trimming: 2 bases; J trimming: 3 bases; junction bases outside the gene matches: 13. The CDR3 has 17 amino acids.

V is TRBV10-3 and J is TRBJ2-7; D uncertain. Germline V gene sequence: CDR1 ENHRY, CDR2 SYGVKD. V lost 11 bases and J lost 7, with 15 bases in between. The CDR3 totals 11 residues. The chain's CDR3 is CAVRASGEQYV. The CDR3 DNA reads TGTGCCGTCCGAGCCTCTGGGGAGCAGTACGTC.

Concerning this clonotype: One end of the junction does not line up with germline, which may come from a read error. The V call is TRBV13, the J call TRBJ2-3; TRBD2 agrees at 13 bases. Germline assignment: CDR1 PRHDT and CDR2 FYEKMQ (reference sequence). CDR3 length equals 16 residues. The CDR3 bases are TGTGCCAGCAAAACGACTAGCGGGGGGTTAGGAGATACGCAGTGTTTT. Amino acid sequence: CASKTTSGGLGDTQCF.

This chain joins TRBV6-5 and TRBJ1-1; tentative D call: TRBD1 (6 bases). The V and J ends lost 2 bases and 3 bases respectively, with 13 bases between them. Looked up from germline, CDR1 is MNHEY and CDR2 is SVGAGI. The CDR3 length is 15 residues. CDR3 in amino acids: CASSYGAGGHTEAFF. CDR3 nucleotide sequence: TGTGCCAGCAGTTACGGGGCGGGGGGGCACACTGAAGCTTTCTTT.

V gene TRBV7-2 combines with J gene TRBJ2-5; 7 nucleotides line up with TRBD1. Germline values: CDR1 SGHTA, CDR2 FQGNSA. The CDR3 extends over 11 amino acids. Trimming cost V 5 bases and J 13 bases; bases outside gene matches: 7. This CDR3 reads CASSAPGQRYF. CDR3 DNA: TGTGCCAGCAGCGCCCCGGGACAGCGGTACTTC.

The gene calls are TRBV20-1 and TRBJ2-7; D possibly uses TRBD1 or TRBD2 (6 bases each). The CDR3 runs to 15 residues. Germline CDR1 and CDR2: DFQATT and SNEGSKA (reference sequence). Trimming took 6 bases from V and 6 from J, leaving 24 bases between them. The DNA of the CDR3 is TGCAGTGCCAAAAGCGTTTTTGGGGGGCCTTCCGAGCAGTACTTC. Translated: CSAKSVFGGPSEQYF.

The chain has TRBV20-1 and TRBJ1-6; D gene unclear. V lost 7 bases and J lost 8, with 9 bases in between. This CDR3 has 11 amino acids. Germline CDR1 reads DFQATT; CDR2 reads SNEGSKA (reference sequence). CDR3: CSGEEDSPLHF. In DNA, the CDR3 is TGCAGTGGGGAGGAGGATTCACCCCTCCACTTT.

As for this clonotype: An end of the junction does not agree with germline; a read error may underlie this. V gene TRBV7-3 combines with J gene TRBJ2-3; D might be TRBD2 (7 bases). The CDR3 runs to 15 residues. Per the germline V gene, CDR1 is SGHTA and CDR2 is FQGTGA. The chain's CDR3 is CASSLGGFRDNEQYF. The CDR3 DNA follows: TGCGCCAGCAGCTTGGGGGGGTTCAGGGACAATGAGCAGTATTTT.

The chain uses TRBV7-3 and TRBJ2-5; 12 bases match TRBD2. J gave up 0 bases and V 5 bases, and 7 bases lay outside the gene matches. The CDR3 has 17 residues. Germline CDR1 SGHTA, CDR2 FQGTGA. Written as DNA, the CDR3 is TGTGCCAGCAGCACCCTAGCGGGGGGGCCCTACCAAGAGACCCAGTACTTC. Translated: CASSTLAGGPYQETQYF. Full variable domain (rest looked up from reference TRBV7-3 and TRBJ2-5): GAGVSQTPSNKVTEKGKYVELRCDPISGHTALYWYRQSLGQGPEFLIYFQGTGAADDSGLPNDRFFAVRPEGSVSTLKIQRTERGDSAVYLCASSTLAGGPYQETQYFGPGTRLLVL.

This clonotype was detected ten times or more. The chain uses TRBV20-1 and TRBJ2-1; 8 bases map to TRBD2. The length of the CDR3 is 14 residues. J lost 5 bases, V lost 7 bases, and 10 bases had no gene match. The V gene's germline CDR1 is DFQATT and CDR2 SNEGSKA (reference sequence). CDR3 sequence: CSVSQRGRDNEQFF. The CDR3 DNA sequence: TGCAGTGTTAGTCAGCGGGGGAGAGACAATGAGCAGTTCTTC.

This clonotype occurred once. V usage is TRBV7-2 and J usage is TRBJ1-2, with D hard to call. Germline V gene sequence: CDR1 SGHTA, CDR2 FQGNSA. There are 13 residues in the CDR3. V shed 2 bases and J shed 0 bases, with 4 bases lying between them. CDR3 amino acids: CASSLCANYGYTF. In nucleotides, the CDR3 is TGTGCCAGCAGCTTATGTGCTAACTATGGCTACACCTTC.

The chain uses TRBV20-1 and TRBJ1-2, with TRBD1 as a possible D gene (6 bases). This CDR3 has 12 amino acids. Germline V CDR1 and CDR2: DFQATT, SNEGSKA (reference sequence). V gave up 3 bases and J gave up 8 bases, with 13 bases separating them. CDR3 nucleotide sequence: TGCAGTGCTAGGTACAGGGTCTCAGGCTACACCTTC. It codes for CSARYRVSGYTF.

This clonotype was detected many times. This rearrangement joins TRBV7-9 to TRBJ2-2, with 7 bases fitting TRBD1. CDR3 length: 16 amino acids. Germline CDR1 and CDR2: SEHNR and FQNEAQ (reference sequence). Trimming at V came to 1 base and at J to 0 bases, leaving 2 bases not matched to a gene. CDR3 amino acids: CASSLGQGSNTGELFF. The CDR3 DNA sequence: TGTGCCAGCAGCTTAGGACAGGGTTCGAACACCGGGGAGCTGTTTTTT.

This clonotype was seen more than once but under ten times. V gene TRBV25-1 combines with J gene TRBJ1-2; D is uncertain. The V end lost 4 bases, the J end lost 4 bases, and 7 bases lay between the germline ends. The CDR3 consists of 12 residues. From germline, CDR1 is MGHDK and CDR2 SYGVNS. The CDR3 sequence is CASSGRSYGYTF. The CDR3 DNA follows: TGTGCCAGCAGTGGTCGCTCCTATGGCTACACCTTC.

This clonotype was observed at least ten times. This sequence joins TRBV19 and TRBJ1-2; the match to TRBD1 covers 9 bases. V gave up 6 bases and J gave up 2 bases; unmatched junction bases: 7. The CDR3 has 15 residues. Per the germline V gene, CDR1 is LNHDA and CDR2 is SQIVND (reference sequence). CDR3 in DNA: TGTGCCAGTAGCTTCCGGGACAGGGTGAACTATGGCTACACCTTC. As protein: CASSFRDRVNYGYTF.

The J gene is TRBJ2-7, the V gene TRBV9; D is uncertain. V was shortened by 1 base and J by 0 bases, with 5 bases between the two germline ends. This CDR3 spans 13 amino acids. Germline values: CDR1 SGDLS, CDR2 YYNGEE. In DNA form, the CDR3 reads TGTGCCAGCAGCGTAACTCCCTCCTACGAGCAGTACTTC. Translation: CASSVTPSYEQYF.

Ten or more counts support this clonotype. J is TRBJ1-1 and V is TRBV12-3 or TRBV12-4; TRBD1 is a possible D gene (5 bases). CDR3 length equals 12 residues. Between the trimmed V and J ends, which lost 2 bases and 10 bases, there was a span of 11 bases. Here the CDR3 reads CASSLYRRGAFF. In DNA form, the CDR3 reads TGTGCCAGCAGTTTATATCGGAGGGGAGCTTTCTTT.

The chain recombines TRBV29-1 with TRBJ1-2; 7 nucleotides match TRBD1. V shed 4 bases, J shed 4 bases, and the junction held 6 bases outside the gene matches. Looked up from germline, CDR1 is SQVTM and CDR2 is ANQGSEA. The CDR3 length is 13 residues. DNA of the CDR3: TGCAGCGTTGTTGGAGGGGGCGGCTATGGCTACACCTTC. Translation gives CSVVGGGGYGYTF.

V usage is TRBV7-8 and J usage is TRBJ1-1; D not resolved. This CDR3 has 14 amino acids. The germline V gene has CDR1 SGHVS and CDR2 FQNEAQ. Trimming stripped 5 bases from V and 1 base from J, with 11 bases between. This CDR3 reads CASSPWVANTEAFF. CDR3 bases: TGTGCCAGCAGCCCATGGGTCGCGAACACTGAAGCTTTCTTT.

This clonotype came up many times. The V and J genes are TRBV7-3 and TRBJ2-7; D is perhaps TRBD2 (5 bases). The CDR3 has 15 amino acids. Germline CDR1 and CDR2: SGHTA and FQGTGA. The germline V and J ends were trimmed by 2 bases and 3 bases, with 14 bases remaining between them. CDR3 coding DNA: TGTGCCAGCAGCTTACAAGAGGGATACGGCTACGAGCAGTACTTC. It specifies CASSLQEGYGYEQYF.

This chain connects TRBV19 to TRBJ1-3; TRBD1 is a possible D gene (6 bases). V was shortened by 3 bases and J by 0 bases, with 15 bases between the two germline ends. The germline CDR1 and CDR2 sequences are LNHDA and SQIVND (reference sequence). The CDR3 has 17 residues. DNA of the CDR3: TGTGCCAGTAGTATCGCGACAGGCTGGGCCTCTGGAAACACCATATATTTT. Protein product: CASSIATGWASGNTIYF.